This TCR beta chain comes out of a study of Graves' ophthalmopathy and Graves' hyperthyroidism. Study-level background: Peripheral blood was gathered at the point of initial diagnosis, before any treatment started.

This clonotype was found many times. Antigen unknown. Overall study findings and caveats: Blood shared most expanded thyroid clonotypes above 0.001 frequency. With about 88% sensitivity and approximately 80% specificity, a 13-signature model separated ophthalmopathy from stable hyperthyroidism.

Trimming stripped 7 bases from V and 1 base from J, with 16 bases between. The CDR3 consists of 15 residues. Germline V lookup: CDR1 SEHNR, CDR2 FQNEAQ (reference sequence). The study amplified TCR beta CDR3 regions using RNA transcripts. Following a first-round RT-PCR that used HTBI primers, a second-round multiplex PCR was carried out. TCRdb re-called the multiplex PCR reads through MiXCR, storing one row per CDR3 protein. The sample yields about 400,000 distinct CDR3 sequences, over 15% seen once. This clonotype was obtained from a woman younger than 35 with stable Graves' hyperthyroidism. This chain joins TRBV7-9 and TRBJ1-1; the D is unclear. The sequencing sample was made of peripheral blood. CDR3 region: CASNDPARENTEAFF. Written as DNA, the CDR3 is TGTGCCAGCAACGACCCAGCCAGAGAGAACACTGAAGCTTTCTTT.